This T cell receptor beta chain originates from a study of CD8 T cells in ankylosing spondylitis. Study outcomes and limitations: There was a TCR beta motif, made of fewer than 10 highly homologous variants, that appeared characteristic of ankylosing spondylitis blood. Past research had described some motif variants in reactive arthritis synovial fluid and blood.

The authors made TCR beta libraries by quantitative 5'-RACE with molecular barcodes. One entry per CDR3 protein results from TCRdb running MiXCR on the 5' RACE reads. The sample has 250,000 to 300,000 distinct CDR3 sequences, roughly 20% seen once. This clonotype appeared a few times. The antigen is undetermined. This TCR was sampled from a male donor with ankylosing spondylitis or in good health (not recorded which). Sequencing used blood, either unsorted or a sorted T cell fraction (not recorded which).

DNA of the CDR3: TGCGCCAGCAGCTCACAGGGGAGCTCCTATAATTCACCCCTCCACTTT. Protein: CASSSQGSSYNSPLHF. The gene calls are TRBV5-1 and TRBJ1-6, with 7 bases lining up with TRBD1. The V gene end was trimmed by 3 bases and the J gene end by 0 bases; junction bases not matched to a gene: 3. The CDR3 is 16 amino acids. Germline loops: CDR1 SGHRS, CDR2 YFSETQ. The complete variable domain, with remaining parts taken from reference TRBV5-1 and TRBJ1-6, reads KAGVTQTPRYLIKTRGQQVTLSCSPISGHRSVSWYQQTPGQGLQFLFEYFSETQRNKGNFPGRFSGRQFSNSRSEMNVSTLELGDSALYLCASSSQGSSYNSPLHFGNGTRLTVT.